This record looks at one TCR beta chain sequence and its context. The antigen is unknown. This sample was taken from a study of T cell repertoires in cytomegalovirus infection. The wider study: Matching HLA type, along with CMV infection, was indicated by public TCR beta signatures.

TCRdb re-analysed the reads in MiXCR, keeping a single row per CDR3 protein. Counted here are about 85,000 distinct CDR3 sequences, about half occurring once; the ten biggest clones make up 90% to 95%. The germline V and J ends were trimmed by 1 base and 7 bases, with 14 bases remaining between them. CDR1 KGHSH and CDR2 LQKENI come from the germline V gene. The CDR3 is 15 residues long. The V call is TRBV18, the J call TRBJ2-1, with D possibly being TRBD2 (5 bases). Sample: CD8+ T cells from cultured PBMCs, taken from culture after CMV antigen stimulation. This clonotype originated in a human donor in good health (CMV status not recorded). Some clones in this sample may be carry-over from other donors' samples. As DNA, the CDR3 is TGTGCCAGCTCACCACGAAAAGCGGTGGAGAATGAGCAGTTCTTC. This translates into CASSPRKAVENEQFF.